This T cell receptor (beta chain) was obtained from a study of vaccination and CD4 T cells after COVID-19. Of note for this clonotype: The antigen remains undetermined.

Treatment of the sample: approximately nine-day PBMC culture with coronavirus spike peptide pools or control peptides (ViraFEST assay). This CDR3 has 15 residues. V was clipped by 2 bases and J by 3 bases, with 14 bases between them. In germline, CDR1 is GTSNPN, CDR2 SVGIG (reference sequence). An Oncomine TCR Beta short-read assay was used to sequence the DNA from cultured CD4+ T cells. TCRdb ran MiXCR on the PCR reads and lists one entry per CDR3 protein. The data hold about 5,100 distinct CDR3 sequences, with 40% to 50% observed a single time. V and J are TRBV30 and TRBJ1-5; possible D gene TRBD1, 5 bases. This receptor was taken from a human donor who had recovered from COVID-19. Specimen: CD4+ T cells from blood, cultured in vitro. In DNA, the CDR3 is TGTGCCTGGAGTAGGCAGGGCGCTTACAATCAGCCCCAGCATTTT. Translated, it gives CAWSRQGAYNQPQHF.